This T cell receptor (beta chain) was retrieved from a study of blood T cell repertoires in COVID-19. The wider study: Donors in the United States, Italy and Spain gave samples during acute or convalescent COVID-19. Nucleic acid was either cDNA or gDNA, and it came from T cells, B-cell-depleted T cells, or PBMCs.

Profiling relied on immunoSEQ multiplex PCR, and the TCRdb table lists in-frame clones only, not all of them. The table records approximately 300,000 clones, around four fifths of them present only once. The CDR3 sequence is 13 residues long. V was pared by 6 bases and J by 7 bases, with 15 bases between. Sequencing input: peripheral blood. V is TRBV12-3 or TRBV12-4 and J is TRBJ1-1; D is perhaps TRBD1 (5 bases). The clonotype comes from a woman aged 50 to 60 with active or convalescent COVID-19. The CDR3 nucleotides are TGTGCCAGCAGCCTCCAGGGTGTGGGTGAAGCTTTCTTT. Encoded protein: CASSLQGVGEAFF.